The 12 T cell receptor beta chains presented below share a single source sample, sequenced in a study of Graves' ophthalmopathy and Graves' hyperthyroidism. RNA served as the template for amplifying TCR beta CDR3 regions. RT-PCR in the first round used HTBI primers; a second-round multiplex PCR followed. TCRdb passed the multiplex PCR reads through MiXCR, listing each CDR3 protein once. The data hold about 700,000 distinct CDR3 sequences, with over 40% observed a single time. Sequenced: peripheral blood. These receptor sequences come from an adult man with Graves' ophthalmopathy.

The table lists this clonotype with many counts. The V and J genes are TRBV25-1 and TRBJ1-2, with 9 bases aligning to TRBD1. The CDR3 totals 16 residues. Looked up from germline, CDR1 is MGHDK and CDR2 is SYGVNS. V shed 5 bases and J 2 bases; nucleotides not matched to a gene: 9. The CDR3 DNA reads TGTGCCAGCAGTCCCACCGGGACAGGGAGCAACTATGGCTACACCTTC. It is translated as CASSPTGTGSNYGYTF.

V is TRBV5-6 and J is TRBJ1-1; a possible D gene is TRBD1 (5 bases). Trimming took off 7 bases at V and 3 bases at J, with 13 bases between the two ends. Germline values: CDR1 SGHDT, CDR2 YYEEEE. The CDR3 has 13 amino acids. CDR3 in amino acids: CASARAFDTEAFF. The DNA for the CDR3 is TGTGCCAGCGCCAGGGCGTTTGACACTGAAGCTTTCTTT. Complete variable domain (other parts from reference TRBV5-6 and TRBJ1-1): DAGVTQSPTHLIKTRGQQVTLRCSPKSGHDTVSWYQQALGQGPQFIFQYYEEEERQRGNFPDRFSGHQFPNYSSELNVNALLLGDSALYLCASARAFDTEAFFGQGTRLTVV.

The chain has TRBV29-1 and TRBJ1-2; 12 positions match TRBD1. This CDR3 is built from 13 residues. Germline V CDR1 and CDR2: SQVTM, ANQGSEA. Trimming at V came to 7 bases and at J to 7 bases, leaving 7 bases not matched to a gene. CDR3 DNA: TGCAGCGCATCCGGGACAGGGGGCGTTGGCTACACCTTC. Protein: CSASGTGGVGYTF.

The chain is built from TRBV29-1 and TRBJ2-5; 9 nucleotides agree with TRBD1. The CDR3 has 15 residues. CDR1 is SQVTM, CDR2 ANQGSEA, per germline. The trim removed 7 bases at V and 4 bases at J, leaving 13 bases unmatched. In DNA, the CDR3 is TGCAGCGCGGGGGTTGGCGGGACAGGGAGAGAGACCCAGTACTTC. It specifies CSAGVGGTGRETQYF. Complete variable domain (other parts from reference TRBV29-1 and TRBJ2-5): SAVISQKPSRDICQRGTSLTIQCQVDSQVTMMFWYRQQPGQSLTLIATANQGSEATYESGFVIDKFPISRPNLTFSTLTVSNMSPEDSSIYLCSAGVGGTGRETQYFGPGTRLLVL.

The chain joins TRBV19 to TRBJ2-3; no definite D call. The germline V gene has CDR1 LNHDA and CDR2 SQIVND (reference sequence). This CDR3 region has 14 residues. V was pared by 4 bases and J by 2 bases, with 10 bases between. CDR3 in DNA: TGTGCCAGTAGTACTAGACGGAACACAGATACGCAGTATTTT. Translating gives CASSTRRNTDTQYF.

Only a few counts were recorded for this clonotype. The V call is TRBV6-5, the J call TRBJ2-2, with D possibly TRBD1 on 5 matching bases. Germline assignment: CDR1 MNHEY and CDR2 SVGAGI. The V gene lost 8 bases and the J gene lost 8 bases, with 15 bases spanning the gap. The CDR3 is 13 amino acids. The DNA of the CDR3 is TGTGCCAGCCATAATCAGGGTCGAGGGGAGCTGTTTTTT. It yields the protein CASHNQGRGELFF.

This clonotype was counted only a few times. The J gene is TRBJ1-5, the V gene TRBV10-3, with no clear D. Deletions cut 4 bases from V and 7 bases from J, with 8 bases between. Looked up from germline, CDR1 is ENHRY and CDR2 is SYGVKD. This CDR3 is 12 amino acids long. The CDR3 sequence: CAISAVGQPQHF. The CDR3 DNA sequence: TGTGCCATCAGTGCTGTAGGACAGCCCCAGCATTTT.

The chain carries TRBV15 and TRBJ2-3; 10 nucleotides match TRBD2. The germline CDR1 and CDR2 sequences are LNHNV and YYDKDF (reference sequence). This CDR3 region has 16 residues. With V trimmed by 0 bases and J by 5 bases, 5 bases remained unmatched. Written as DNA, the CDR3 is TGTGCCACCAGCAGAGATCGAAGCGGGGGGGGAGATACGCAGTATTTT. As protein: CATSRDRSGGGDTQYF.

This clonotype came up many times. The chain combines TRBV7-8 with TRBJ2-2, with D unresolved. CDR1 is SGHVS, CDR2 FQNEAQ, per germline. The ends were cut back, 7 bases at V and 6 bases at J, with 12 bases in the middle. The CDR3 covers 13 residues. In DNA form, the CDR3 reads TGTGCCAGCACCCCCCGTGAGTCCGGGGAGCTGTTTTTT. Translation: CASTPRESGELFF.

The CDR3 reads CATSDSDWSPGANVLTF. As DNA, the CDR3 is TGTGCCACCAGTGATTCGGACTGGTCTCCGGGGGCCAACGTCCTGACTTTC. The chain combines TRBV24-1 with TRBJ2-6, with D possibly being TRBD2 (5 bases). The CDR3 totals 17 residues. The germline V gene has CDR1 KGHDR and CDR2 SFDVKD. Trimming took off 2 bases at V and 4 bases at J, with 14 bases between the two ends.

This clonotype was counted a single time. A read error is possible here, since a much larger clone lies one base away. The genes are TRBV20-1 and TRBJ1-3; 8 nucleotides line up with TRBD1. Germline values: CDR1 DFQATT, CDR2 SNEGSKA (reference sequence). This CDR3 has 13 amino acids. The CDR3 bases are TGCCGTGCTAGTGGACAGGGAGGAAACACCATATATTTT. As protein: CRASGQGGNTIYF.

This clonotype has only a few counts. The rearrangement joins TRBV7-3 to TRBJ1-2, with D possibly being TRBD1 (5 bases). This CDR3 contains 12 residues. Trimming left V 11 bases short and J 7 bases short, with 17 bases between. CDR1 is SGHTA, CDR2 FQGTGA, per germline. The CDR3 loop reads CAWSPGGSGYTF. The CDR3 DNA follows: TGTGCCTGGAGTCCCGGGGGAAGTGGCTACACCTTC. Supplemented by reference TRBV7-3 and TRBJ1-2, the full variable domain reads GAGVSQTPSNKVTEKGKYVELRCDPISGHTALYWYRQSLGQGPEFLIYFQGTGAADDSGLPNDRFFAVRPEGSVSTLKIQRTERGDSAVYLCAWSPGGSGYTFGSGTRLTVV.